These 23 T cell receptor beta chains came from one sample sequenced in a study of shared clonotypes between healthy human individuals. The data were produced by immunoSEQ multiplex PCR, yet TCRdb's version contains in-frame clones alone and is incomplete. This table has about 2.4 million clones, around 94% appearing once. The sample taken for sequencing was naive CD4+ T cells sorted from blood. Stated subset: CD45RA+ positively selected. These receptors were obtained from a man aged 18-30 years in good health.

The chain joins TRBV5-1 to TRBJ2-3, with a tentative D call TRBD2 (5 bases). Looked up from germline, CDR1 is SGHRS and CDR2 is YFSETQ. The V and J ends lost 5 bases and 0 bases respectively, with 13 bases between them. The CDR3 contains 15 residues. The DNA of the CDR3 is TGCGCCAGCAGAATAGGGAGTTCTAGCACAGATACGCAGTATTTT. Translating gives CASRIGSSSTDTQYF.

The table lists this clone with a few counts. This chain uses TRBV5-5 with TRBJ1-6; TRBD1 is a possible D gene (5 bases). Germline V gives CDR1 SGHKS, CDR2 YYEKEE (reference sequence). The CDR3 is made up of 16 amino acids. V lost 2 bases, J lost 10 bases, and 19 bases lay in between. CDR3 protein: CASSFVDPGGNSPLHF. CDR3 DNA: TGTGCCAGCAGCTTCGTTGATCCGGGGGGGAACTCACCCCTCCACTTT.

The CDR3 spells CATGTSPNTGELFF. CDR3 DNA: TGTGCCACTGGGACTAGCCCTAACACCGGGGAGCTGTTTTTT. The chain is built from TRBV10-3 and TRBJ2-2, with TRBD2 identical over 9 bases. The junction had 5 bases not matched to a gene; V was cut back by 10 bases and J by 2 bases. The germline V gene encodes CDR1 ENHRY and CDR2 SYGVKD. The CDR3 runs to 14 residues.

Points on this clone: The sample carries other DNA sequences with the same CDR3. The rearrangement links TRBV5-4 to TRBJ2-5; D ambiguous. There are 13 residues in the CDR3. With 0 bases removed from V and 5 bases from J, the gap between germline ends came to 8 bases. The germline gives CDR1 SGHNT, CDR2 YYREEE (reference sequence). In DNA, the CDR3 is TGTGCCAGCAGCTTGGTGCCGGGCGAGACCCAGTACTTC. It yields the protein CASSLVPGETQYF.

The rearrangement uses TRBV18 and TRBJ2-5; no clear D. Germline CDR1 reads KGHSH; CDR2 reads LQKENI. Trimming stripped 3 bases from V and 7 bases from J, with 12 bases between. The CDR3 loop spans 13 amino acids. CDR3 sequence reads: CASSPQGMATQYF. CDR3 nucleotide sequence: TGTGCCAGCTCACCCCAAGGGATGGCGACCCAGTACTTC. Using reference TRBV18 and TRBJ2-5 for the parts outside the CDR3, the full variable domain is NAGVMQNPRHLVRRRGQEARLRCSPMKGHSHVYWYRQLPEEGLKFMVYLQKENIIDESGMPKERFSAEFPKEGPSILRIQQVVRGDSAAYFCASSPQGMATQYFGPGTRLLVL.

The chain employs TRBV10-3 and TRBJ2-7; the D is unclear. This CDR3 region has 12 residues. Between the trimmed V and J ends, which lost 4 bases and 3 bases, there was a span of 7 bases. Germline lookup yields CDR1 ENHRY and CDR2 SYGVKD. CDR3 residues: CAISAVGYEQYF. The CDR3 DNA reads as TGTGCCATCAGTGCTGTGGGCTACGAGCAGTACTTC.

The rearrangement joins TRBV5-4 to TRBJ2-7; 8 nucleotides align to TRBD2. The J segment lost 0 bases and the V segment lost 2 bases, leaving 4 bases of the junction unmatched. Germline CDR1 and CDR2: SGHNT and YYREEE (reference sequence). This CDR3 has 15 residues. The CDR3 protein is CASSFGGGSSYEQYF. The CDR3 bases are TGTGCCAGCAGCTTTGGCGGGGGGAGCTCCTACGAGCAGTACTTC.

Written as DNA, the CDR3 is TGTGCCAGCAGACAGGGTATCGACTCTGGGGCCAACGTCCTGACTTTC. Its translation is CASRQGIDSGANVLTF. The chain joins TRBV5-4 to TRBJ2-6; D is possibly TRBD1 (6 bases). V was cut by 5 bases and J by 0 bases, with 12 bases left in between. Per the germline V gene, CDR1 is SGHNT and CDR2 is YYREEE (reference sequence). The CDR3 is 16 residues long. Drawing the rest from reference TRBV5-4 and TRBJ2-6, the complete variable domain is ETGVTQSPTHLIKTRGQQVTLRCSSQSGHNTVSWYQQALGQGPQFIFQYYREEENGRGNFPPRFSGLQFPNYSSELNVNALELDDSALYLCASRQGIDSGANVLTFGAGSRLTVL.

The chain joins TRBV5-5 to TRBJ1-1, with a possible D match to TRBD1 (5 bases). The germline V gene encodes CDR1 SGHKS and CDR2 YYEKEE (reference sequence). This CDR3 spans 14 amino acids. With 0 bases removed from V and 5 bases from J, the gap between germline ends came to 11 bases. The CDR3 DNA reads as TGTGCCAGCAGCTTGGTTCAGGGCGGTACTGAAGCTTTCTTT. Translating it yields CASSLVQGGTEAFF. Combining the CDR3 with reference TRBV5-5 and TRBJ1-1 gives the whole variable domain DAGVTQSPTHLIKTRGQQVTLRCSPISGHKSVSWYQQVLGQGPQFIFQYYEKEERGRGNFPDRFSARQFPNYSSELNVNALLLGDSALYLCASSLVQGGTEAFFGQGTRLTVV.

V usage is TRBV4-3 and J usage is TRBJ2-1; possible D gene TRBD2, 6 bases. V shed 1 base and J shed 10 bases, with 17 bases lying between them. The germline CDR1 and CDR2 sequences are LGHNA and YSLEER. The CDR3 consists of 15 residues. CDR3 amino acids: CASSQGSRDSGEQFF. As DNA, the CDR3 is TGCGCCAGCAGCCAAGGTTCAAGGGACTCGGGGGAGCAGTTCTTC.

Worth noting for this clone: The sample has other DNA sequences that encode this CDR3 too. V and J are TRBV7-9 and TRBJ1-2; D possibly corresponds to TRBD1 (6 bases). The V gene lost 3 bases and the J gene lost 2 bases, with 7 bases spanning the gap. The CDR3 is 13 residues long. Per germline, CDR1 SEHNR and CDR2 FQNEAQ (reference sequence). The CDR3 DNA reads TGTGCCAGCAGCTTTGGACAGAACTATGGCTACACCTTC. Amino acid sequence: CASSFGQNYGYTF. The entire variable domain, with the rest obtained from reference TRBV7-9 and TRBJ1-2, is as follows: DTGVSQNPRHKITKRGQNVTFRCDPISEHNRLYWYRQTLGQGPEFLTYFQNEAQLEKSRLLSDRFSAERPKGSFSTLEIQRTEQGDSAMYLCASSFGQNYGYTFGSGTRLTVV.

The chain has TRBV7-2 and TRBJ2-1, with 8 bases matching TRBD2. Germline loops: CDR1 SGHTA, CDR2 FQGNSA. Trimming at V came to 7 bases and at J to 4 bases, leaving 6 bases not matched to a gene. This CDR3 has 14 residues. CDR3: CASNIAGLYNEQFF. The CDR3 coding sequence is TGTGCCAGCAACATAGCGGGGTTGTACAATGAGCAGTTCTTC.

The chain carries TRBV7-6 and TRBJ1-3; TRBD1 might be the D (5 bases). V was trimmed by 1 base and J by 4 bases, leaving 11 bases between them. Germline V gives CDR1 SGHVS, CDR2 FNYEAQ. CDR3 size: 15 residues. The CDR3 is CASSLERTRGNTIYF. In nucleotides, the CDR3 is TGTGCCAGCAGCTTAGAGCGGACACGAGGAAACACCATATATTTT. The full variable domain, rest sourced from reference TRBV7-6 and TRBJ1-3, is GAGVSQSPRYKVTKRGQDVALRCDPISGHVSLYWYRQALGQGPEFLTYFNYEAQQDKSGLPNDRFSAERPEGSISTLTIQRTEQRDSAMYRCASSLERTRGNTIYFGEGSWLTVV.

The chain links TRBV6-5 to TRBJ1-4; the D gene is possibly TRBD1 (5 bases). CDR1 MNHEY and CDR2 SVGAGI come from the germline V gene. The V and J ends lost 4 bases and 8 bases respectively, with 17 bases between them. This CDR3 spans 15 amino acids. CDR3 region: CASSSAGTVPEKLFF. CDR3 nucleotides: TGTGCCAGCAGTTCGGCAGGGACGGTTCCCGAAAAACTGTTTTTT.

DNA for the CDR3: TGTGCCAGCAGTGAAGCGCTTCCAGGGGGCCTCGGAGCATTCTATGGCTACACCTTC. Protein sequence: CASSEALPGGLGAFYGYTF. V usage is TRBV2 and J usage is TRBJ1-2; TRBD1 aligns across 8 bases. From germline, CDR1 is SNHLY and CDR2 FYNNEI. This CDR3 contains 19 residues. After removal of 0 bases from V and 4 bases from J, the junction contained 16 bases not matched to a gene. Variable domain in full (rest from reference TRBV2 and TRBJ1-2): EPEVTQTPSHQVTQMGQEVILRCVPISNHLYFYWYRQILGQKVEFLVSFYNNEISEKSEIFDDQFSVERPDGSNFTLKIRSTKLEDSAMYFCASSEALPGGLGAFYGYTFGSGTRLTVV.

This chain connects TRBV7-9 to TRBJ2-3; TRBD2 agrees at 8 bases. Germline V lookup: CDR1 SEHNR, CDR2 FQNEAQ (reference sequence). J was trimmed by 0 bases and V by 5 bases; bases with no gene match: 4. CDR3 length: 15 residues. DNA for the CDR3: TGTGCCAGCAGCAAGTTAGCGGGGAGCACAGATACGCAGTATTTT. It specifies CASSKLAGSTDTQYF. Full variable domain (remainder filled in from reference TRBV7-9 and TRBJ2-3): DTGVSQNPRHKITKRGQNVTFRCDPISEHNRLYWYRQTLGQGPEFLTYFQNEAQLEKSRLLSDRFSAERPKGSFSTLEIQRTEQGDSAMYLCASSKLAGSTDTQYFGPGTRLTVL.

This chain links TRBV5-1 with TRBJ1-2, with D maybe TRBD1 (6 bases). From germline, CDR1 is SGHRS and CDR2 YFSETQ. The CDR3 sequence is 14 residues long. V was pared by 5 bases and J by 4 bases, with 15 bases between. As DNA, the CDR3 is TGCGCCAGCAGTTGGGGGGCGCCTGCCTATGGCTACACCTTC. As protein: CASSWGAPAYGYTF.

This rearrangement joins TRBV5-3 to TRBJ1-6; the D is unclear. TRBV5-3 is flagged as an ORF with uncertain function. The CDR3 runs to 11 residues. V lost 4 bases and J 8 bases, leaving 4 bases between the germline ends. The CDR3 coding sequence is TGTGCCAGAAGCGGAGATTCACCCCTCCACTTT. This codes for CARSGDSPLHF.

The chain links TRBV18 to TRBJ2-2; D possibly corresponds to TRBD2 (6 bases). From germline, CDR1 is KGHSH and CDR2 LQKENI. The germline V and J ends were trimmed by 0 bases and 6 bases, with 8 bases remaining between them. This CDR3 has 14 amino acids. The CDR3 region has the DNA TGTGCCAGCTCACCACCGGAGGGACCCGGGGAGCTGTTTTTT. Translated, it gives CASSPPEGPGELFF.

This clone has more than one count but fewer than ten. CDR3 region: CASSRMGVAYGYTF. CDR3 nucleotides: TGTGCCAGCAGTCGGATGGGGGTCGCCTATGGCTACACCTTC. The chain recombines TRBV7-9 with TRBJ1-2; possibly TRBD1 for D (5 bases). Trimming removed 6 bases at V and 4 bases at J, with 15 bases between. This CDR3 is built from 14 residues. Germline V lookup: CDR1 SEHNR, CDR2 FQNEAQ (reference sequence).

For this clone: At the DNA level, this CDR3 is encoded by other sequences in the same sample as well. The chain uses TRBV30 and TRBJ1-5; tentative D call: TRBD1 (5 bases). This CDR3 has 12 amino acids. V lost 1 base to trimming and J lost 6 bases, with 7 bases between them. Germline V CDR1 and CDR2: GTSNPN, SVGIG (reference sequence). The CDR3 nucleotides are TGTGCCTGGAGTGCGCAGGGTCAGCCCCAGCATTTT. It translates to CAWSAQGQPQHF.

To note about this clone: Additional DNA sequences in this sample encode the identical CDR3. The rearrangement links TRBV5-1 to TRBJ2-3; the D is unclear. Per germline, CDR1 SGHRS and CDR2 YFSETQ. This CDR3 spans 12 amino acids. Trimming removed 4 bases from V and 2 bases from J, with 5 bases in between. DNA of the CDR3: TGCGCCAGCAGCCCGTACACAGATACGCAGTATTTT. It translates to CASSPYTDTQYF. Filled out from reference TRBV5-1 and TRBJ2-3, the complete variable domain reads KAGVTQTPRYLIKTRGQQVTLSCSPISGHRSVSWYQQTPGQGLQFLFEYFSETQRNKGNFPGRFSGRQFSNSRSEMNVSTLELGDSALYLCASSPYTDTQYFGPGTRLTVL.

The table lists this clone with a few counts. The chain uses TRBV2 and TRBJ1-1, with D unresolved. The CDR3 has 13 amino acids. Germline V gene sequence: CDR1 SNHLY, CDR2 FYNNEI. V lost 9 bases and J 0 bases, leaving 11 bases between the germline ends. CDR3 DNA: TGTGCCAGAGAGGCGGGAATGAACACTGAAGCTTTCTTT. Protein sequence: CAREAGMNTEAFF.